This TCR beta chain was recovered during a study of immune heterogeneity within non-small cell lung tumors. A first 10-cycle multiplex round used 32 V-gene and 13 J-gene primers on TCR beta CDR3. TCRdb ran MiXCR on the multiplex PCR reads and lists one entry per CDR3 protein. The table records 2,000 to 3,000 distinct CDR3 sequences, roughly 50% of them present only once. The ends were cut back, 6 bases at V and 4 bases at J, with 12 bases in the middle. CDR3 length: 14 amino acids. Germline loops: CDR1 MNHEY, CDR2 SVGEGT. Worth noting for this clonotype: What it recognizes is unknown. A much larger clone sits a single nucleotide away, making a read error possible.

General observations from the study: Individual patients had largely distinct high-frequency T-cell receptor beta clonotypes. Different tumor locations in one patient shared dominant CDR3 beta clonotypes yet harbored unique high-frequency clones.

The authors used 600 ng of bulk tumor genomic DNA per sample as template. Several biopsies were collected from each primary tumor during surgery. They were spaced as far apart as possible within the tumor mass. Before undergoing curative surgery, patients had newly diagnosed non-small cell lung cancer that was untreated. Material: lung tumor tissue. This clonotype originated in a man in his fifties or sixties with non-small cell lung cancer. The gene calls are TRBV6-2 or TRBV6-3 and TRBJ2-2, with D possibly TRBD1 on 5 matching bases. CDR3 region: CASRNRCGTGELFF. In nucleotides, the CDR3 is TGTGCCAGCAGAAACAGGTGCGGCACCGGGGAGCTGTTTTTT.